Shown below are 5 T cell receptor beta chains from a single sample sequenced in a study of CD4 T cells in relation to SARS-CoV-2 and coronaviruses. Profiling relied on immunoSEQ multiplex PCR, and the TCRdb table lists in-frame clones only, not all of them. The sample contains around 28,000 clones, more than 60% of which appear only once. For these TCRs, the target antigens are not known. The sequenced sample consisted of memory CD4+ T cells from PBMCs, cultured in vitro. Receptors were obtained from an adult with COVID-19.

J is TRBJ1-2 and V is TRBV24-1; 7 nucleotides agree with TRBD1. This CDR3 is built from 13 residues. Germline CDR1 is KGHDR and CDR2 is SFDVKD. The J segment lost 8 bases and the V segment lost 4 bases, leaving 6 bases of the junction unmatched. The CDR3 coding sequence is TGTGCCACCAGTGACCAGACAGGGAGAGGCTACACCTTC. Encoded protein: CATSDQTGRGYTF.

This chain links TRBV19 with TRBJ1-5, with D possibly TRBD1 on 5 matching bases. Per the germline V gene, CDR1 is LNHDA and CDR2 is SQIVND (reference sequence). The CDR3 has 19 residues. V dropped 5 bases and J dropped 0 bases, with 23 bases sitting between them. The CDR3 DNA sequence: TGTGCCAGTAGTCTGAGCTTCCGGGACGTAGGGGATAGCAATCAGCCCCAGCATTTT. Encoded protein: CASSLSFRDVGDSNQPQHF.

This clone was counted a few times. This chain uses TRBV7-9 with TRBJ1-1; maybe TRBD1 (6 bases). The ends were cut back, 5 bases at V and 8 bases at J, with 12 bases in the middle. CDR1 is SEHNR and CDR2 is FQNEAQ in the germline V gene (reference sequence). The CDR3 has 12 residues. The CDR3 sequence: CASSGTGLEAFF. As DNA, the CDR3 is TGTGCCAGCAGCGGAACAGGGCTGGAAGCTTTCTTT.

This clone came up once. This chain uses TRBV5-1 with TRBJ2-5, with D possibly being TRBD1 or TRBD2 (5 bases each). The CDR3 sequence is 14 residues long. Germline values: CDR1 SGHRS, CDR2 YFSETQ. Trimming took off 2 bases at V and 1 base at J, with 9 bases between the two ends. The CDR3 loop is CASSFAGTQETQYF. The CDR3 DNA reads as TGCGCCAGCAGCTTTGCAGGGACCCAAGAGACCCAGTACTTC.

The genes are TRBV7-3 and TRBJ1-1; possible D gene TRBD1, 5 bases. CDR1 and CDR2 (germline): SGHTA, FQGTGA. CDR3 length equals 14 residues. V lost 1 base and J 1 base, leaving 7 bases between the germline ends. The CDR3 DNA sequence: TGTGCCAGCAGCTTAAGTGGGGGGAACACTGAAGCTTTCTTT. This sequence encodes CASSLSGGNTEAFF. The full variable domain, with the rest looked up from reference TRBV7-3 and TRBJ1-1, is GAGVSQTPSNKVTEKGKYVELRCDPISGHTALYWYRQSLGQGPEFLIYFQGTGAADDSGLPNDRFFAVRPEGSVSTLKIQRTERGDSAVYLCASSLSGGNTEAFFGQGTRLTVV.